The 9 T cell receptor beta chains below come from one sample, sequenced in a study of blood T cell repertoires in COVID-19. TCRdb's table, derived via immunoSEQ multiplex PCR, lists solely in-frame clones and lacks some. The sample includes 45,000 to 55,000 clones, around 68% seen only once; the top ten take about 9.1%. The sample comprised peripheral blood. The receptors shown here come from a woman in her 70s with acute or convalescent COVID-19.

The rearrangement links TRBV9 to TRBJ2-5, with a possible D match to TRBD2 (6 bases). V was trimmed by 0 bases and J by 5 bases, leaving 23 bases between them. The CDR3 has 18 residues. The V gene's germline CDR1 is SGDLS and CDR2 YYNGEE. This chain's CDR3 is CASSVAPTSPLGLETQYF. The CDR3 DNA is TGTGCCAGCAGCGTAGCCCCGACTAGTCCACTTGGCCTGGAGACCCAGTACTTC.

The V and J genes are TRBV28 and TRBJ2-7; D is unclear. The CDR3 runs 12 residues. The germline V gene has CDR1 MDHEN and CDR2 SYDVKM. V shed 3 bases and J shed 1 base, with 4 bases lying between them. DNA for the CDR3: TGTGCCAGCAGTTTCCGTTCCTACGAGCAGTACTTC. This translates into CASSFRSYEQYF.

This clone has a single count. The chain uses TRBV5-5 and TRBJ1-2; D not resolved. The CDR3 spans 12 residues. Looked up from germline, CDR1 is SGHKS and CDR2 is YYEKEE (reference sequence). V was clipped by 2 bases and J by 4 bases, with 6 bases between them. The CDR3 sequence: CASSFTSYGYTF. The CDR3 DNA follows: TGTGCCAGCAGCTTTACTTCCTATGGCTACACCTTC.

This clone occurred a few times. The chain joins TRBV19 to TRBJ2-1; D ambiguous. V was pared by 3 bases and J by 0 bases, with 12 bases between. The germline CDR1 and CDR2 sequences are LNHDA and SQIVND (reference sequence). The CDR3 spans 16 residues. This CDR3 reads CASSISLSSSYNEQFF. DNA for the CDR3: TGTGCCAGTAGTATTTCCCTTTCGAGCTCCTACAATGAGCAGTTCTTC. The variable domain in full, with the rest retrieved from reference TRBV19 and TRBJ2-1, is DGGITQSPKYLFRKEGQNVTLSCEQNLNHDAMYWYRQDPGQGLRLIYYSQIVNDFQKGDIAEGYSVSREKKESFPLTVTSAQKNPTAFYLCASSISLSSSYNEQFFGPGTRLTVL.

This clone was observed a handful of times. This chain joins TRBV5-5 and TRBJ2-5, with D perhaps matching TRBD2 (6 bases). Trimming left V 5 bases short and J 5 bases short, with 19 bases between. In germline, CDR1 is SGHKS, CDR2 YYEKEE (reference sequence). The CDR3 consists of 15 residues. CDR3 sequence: CASSLGLSREETQYF. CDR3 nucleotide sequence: TGTGCCAGCAGTCTAGGACTATCTAGGGAGGAGACCCAGTACTTC. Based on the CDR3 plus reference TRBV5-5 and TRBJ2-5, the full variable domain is DAGVTQSPTHLIKTRGQQVTLRCSPISGHKSVSWYQQVLGQGPQFIFQYYEKEERGRGNFPDRFSARQFPNYSSELNVNALLLGDSALYLCASSLGLSREETQYFGPGTRLLVL.

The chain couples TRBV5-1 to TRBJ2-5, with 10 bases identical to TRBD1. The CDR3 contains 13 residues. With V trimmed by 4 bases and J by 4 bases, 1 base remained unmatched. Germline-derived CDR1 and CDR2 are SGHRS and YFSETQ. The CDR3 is CASSRTGGETQYF. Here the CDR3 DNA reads TGCGCCAGCAGCCGGACAGGGGGAGAGACCCAGTACTTC.

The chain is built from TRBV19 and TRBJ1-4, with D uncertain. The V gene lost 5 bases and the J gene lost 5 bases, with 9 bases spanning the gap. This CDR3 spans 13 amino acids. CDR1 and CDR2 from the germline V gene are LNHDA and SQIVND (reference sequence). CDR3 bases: TGTGCCAGTAGTTTGGTTCGGAATGAAAAACTGTTTTTT. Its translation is CASSLVRNEKLFF.

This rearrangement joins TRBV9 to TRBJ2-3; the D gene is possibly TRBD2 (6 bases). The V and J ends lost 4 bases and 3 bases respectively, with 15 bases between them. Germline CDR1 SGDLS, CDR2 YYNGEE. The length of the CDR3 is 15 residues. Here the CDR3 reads CASSTRGGPTDTQYF. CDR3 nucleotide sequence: TGTGCCAGCAGCACGCGCGGAGGGCCAACAGATACGCAGTATTTT.

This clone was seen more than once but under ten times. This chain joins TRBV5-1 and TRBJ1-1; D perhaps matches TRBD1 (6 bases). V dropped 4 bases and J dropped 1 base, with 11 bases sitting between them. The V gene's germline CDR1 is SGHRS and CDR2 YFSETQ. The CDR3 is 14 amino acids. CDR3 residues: CASSRTARNTEAFF. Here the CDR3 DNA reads TGCGCCAGCAGCAGGACAGCGAGGAACACTGAAGCTTTCTTT. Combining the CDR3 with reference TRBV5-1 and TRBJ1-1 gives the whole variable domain KAGVTQTPRYLIKTRGQQVTLSCSPISGHRSVSWYQQTPGQGLQFLFEYFSETQRNKGNFPGRFSGRQFSNSRSEMNVSTLELGDSALYLCASSRTARNTEAFFGQGTRLTVV.